This record covers a single TCR beta chain. The antigen remains unidentified. Researchers used the Oncomine TCR Beta short-read assay to sequence DNA from cultured CD4+ T cells. It was from cultured CD4+ T cells that genomic DNA was extracted. TCRdb independently ran MiXCR on the PCR reads; one entry per CDR3 protein. The table has some 20,000 distinct CDR3 sequences, around 53% seen once. The data were taken from a study of vaccination and CD4 T cells after COVID-19. Overall study context: Two-dose vaccination with either BNT162b2 or mRNA-1273 was given to participants. Cultures designated as controls were supplied with a CEFX pool, an HIV-1 Nef pool, or no peptide.

The CDR3 spans 18 residues. The germline gives CDR1 MGHRA, CDR2 YSYEKL. Trimming removed 2 bases from V and 4 bases from J; junction bases left unmatched: 10. The treatment denotes: 10-day PBMC culture with coronavirus spike peptide pools or control peptides (ViraFEST assay). Antigen-specific T cells were expanded with peptide pools by ViraFEST, and TCRs were then sequenced. The clonotype was recovered from a human donor who had recovered from COVID-19. The sequenced material came from CD4+ T cells from blood, cultured in vitro. V gene TRBV4-1 combines with J gene TRBJ2-5; 13 positions match TRBD2. CDR3 region: CASSQTNMGLAGRETQYF. The CDR3 nucleotides are TGCGCCAGCAGCCAAACCAACATGGGACTAGCGGGGCGAGAGACCCAGTACTTC.